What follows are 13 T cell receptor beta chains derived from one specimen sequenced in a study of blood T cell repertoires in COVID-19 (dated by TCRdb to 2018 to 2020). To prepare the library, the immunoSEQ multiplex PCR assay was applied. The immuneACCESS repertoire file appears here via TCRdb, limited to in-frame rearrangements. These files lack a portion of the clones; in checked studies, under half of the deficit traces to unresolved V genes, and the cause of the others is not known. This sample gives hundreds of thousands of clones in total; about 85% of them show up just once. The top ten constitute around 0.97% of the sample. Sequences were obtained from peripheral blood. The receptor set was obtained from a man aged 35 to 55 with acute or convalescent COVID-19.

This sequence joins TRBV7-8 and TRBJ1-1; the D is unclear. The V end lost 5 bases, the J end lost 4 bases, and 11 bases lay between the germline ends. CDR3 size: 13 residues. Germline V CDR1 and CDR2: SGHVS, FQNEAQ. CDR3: CASSRGGSTEAFF. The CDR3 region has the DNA TGTGCCAGCAGCAGAGGCGGAAGCACTGAAGCTTTCTTT.

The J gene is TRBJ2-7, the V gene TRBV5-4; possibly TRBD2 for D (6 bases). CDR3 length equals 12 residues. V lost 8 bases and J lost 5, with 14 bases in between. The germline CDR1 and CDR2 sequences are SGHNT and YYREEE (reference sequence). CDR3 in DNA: TGTGCCAGTCGGGGCTGGGAGGACGAGCAGTACTTC. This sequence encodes CASRGWEDEQYF.

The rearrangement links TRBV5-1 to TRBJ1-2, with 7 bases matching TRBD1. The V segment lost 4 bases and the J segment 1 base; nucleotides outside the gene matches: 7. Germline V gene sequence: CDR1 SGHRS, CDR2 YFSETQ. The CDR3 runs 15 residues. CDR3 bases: TGCGCCAGCAGCCAACTGACAGGGTTTAACTATGGCTACACCTTC. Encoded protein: CASSQLTGFNYGYTF.

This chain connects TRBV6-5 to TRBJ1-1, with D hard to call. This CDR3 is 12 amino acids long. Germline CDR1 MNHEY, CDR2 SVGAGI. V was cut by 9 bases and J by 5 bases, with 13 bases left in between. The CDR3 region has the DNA TGTGCCAGTCGGCGGATAGAAACTGAAGCTTTCTTT. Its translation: CASRRIETEAFF.

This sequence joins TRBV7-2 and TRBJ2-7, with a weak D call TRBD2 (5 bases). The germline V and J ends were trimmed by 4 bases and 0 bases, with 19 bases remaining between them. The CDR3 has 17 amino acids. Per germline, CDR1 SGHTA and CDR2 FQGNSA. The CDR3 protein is CASSSLPAGPYSYEQYF. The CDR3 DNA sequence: TGTGCCAGCAGCTCCCTTCCGGCGGGCCCATACTCCTACGAGCAGTACTTC.

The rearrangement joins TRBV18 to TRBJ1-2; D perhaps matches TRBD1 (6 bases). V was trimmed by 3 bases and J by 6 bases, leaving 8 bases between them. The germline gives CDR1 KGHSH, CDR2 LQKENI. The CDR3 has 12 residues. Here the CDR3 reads CASSPKGDGYTF. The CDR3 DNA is TGTGCCAGCTCACCGAAGGGGGATGGCTACACCTTC.

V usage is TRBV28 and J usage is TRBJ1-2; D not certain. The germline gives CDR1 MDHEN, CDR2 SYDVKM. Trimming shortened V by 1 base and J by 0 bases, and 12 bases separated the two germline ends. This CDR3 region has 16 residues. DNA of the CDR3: TGTGCCAGCAGTTTATATGCCGGGGAGTCTAACTATGGCTACACCTTC. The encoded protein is CASSLYAGESNYGYTF.

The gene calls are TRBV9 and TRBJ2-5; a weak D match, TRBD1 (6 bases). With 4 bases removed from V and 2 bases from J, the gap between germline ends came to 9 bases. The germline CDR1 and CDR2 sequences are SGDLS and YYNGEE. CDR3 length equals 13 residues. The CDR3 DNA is TGTGCCAGCAGCCCCAGGGGTCAAGAGACCCAGTACTTC. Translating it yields CASSPRGQETQYF.

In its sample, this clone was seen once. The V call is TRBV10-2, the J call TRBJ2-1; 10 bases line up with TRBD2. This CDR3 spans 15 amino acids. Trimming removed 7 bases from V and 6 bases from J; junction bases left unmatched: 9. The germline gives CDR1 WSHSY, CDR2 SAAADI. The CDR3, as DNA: TGCGCCAGCACCTCACTAGCGGGGAGCACCAATGAGCAGTTCTTC. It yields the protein CASTSLAGSTNEQFF.

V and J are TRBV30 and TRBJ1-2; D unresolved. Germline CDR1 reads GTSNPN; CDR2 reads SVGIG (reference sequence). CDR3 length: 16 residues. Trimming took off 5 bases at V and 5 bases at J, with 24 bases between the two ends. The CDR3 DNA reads TGTGCCTGGGGTACTAATTCGCCGGTTAGCGGGTATGGCTACACCTTC. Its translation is CAWGTNSPVSGYGYTF. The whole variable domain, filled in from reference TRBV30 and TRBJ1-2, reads SQTIHQWPATLVQPVGSPLSLECTVEGTSNPNLYWYRQAAGRGLQLLFYSVGIGQISSEVPQNLSASRPQDRQFILSSKKLLLSDSGFYLCAWGTNSPVSGYGYTFGSGTRLTVV.

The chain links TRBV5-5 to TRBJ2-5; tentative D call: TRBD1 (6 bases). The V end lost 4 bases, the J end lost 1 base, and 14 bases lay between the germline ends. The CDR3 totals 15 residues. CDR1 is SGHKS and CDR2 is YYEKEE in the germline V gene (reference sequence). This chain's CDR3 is CASSPVARGQETQYF. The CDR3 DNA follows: TGTGCCAGCAGCCCGGTTGCCAGGGGCCAAGAGACCCAGTACTTC.

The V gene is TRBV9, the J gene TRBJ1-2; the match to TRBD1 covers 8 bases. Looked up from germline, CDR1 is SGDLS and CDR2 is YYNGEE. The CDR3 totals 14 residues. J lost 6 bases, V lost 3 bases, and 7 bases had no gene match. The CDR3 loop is CASSAQVTGDGYTF. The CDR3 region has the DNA TGTGCCAGCAGCGCTCAGGTGACAGGGGATGGCTACACCTTC.

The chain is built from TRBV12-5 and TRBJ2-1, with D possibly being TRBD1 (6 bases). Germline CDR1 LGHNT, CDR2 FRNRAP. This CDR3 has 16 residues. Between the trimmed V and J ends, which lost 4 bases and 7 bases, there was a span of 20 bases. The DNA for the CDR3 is TGTGCTAGTGGTTCAAATACAGGGTCAGGAGTGAATGAGCAGTTCTTC. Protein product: CASGSNTGSGVNEQFF. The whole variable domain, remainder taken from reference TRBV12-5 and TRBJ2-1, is DARVTQTPRHKVTEMGQEVTMRCQPILGHNTVFWYRQTMMQGLELLAYFRNRAPLDDSGMPKDRFSAEMPDATLATLKIQPSEPRDSAVYFCASGSNTGSGVNEQFFGPGTRLTVL.